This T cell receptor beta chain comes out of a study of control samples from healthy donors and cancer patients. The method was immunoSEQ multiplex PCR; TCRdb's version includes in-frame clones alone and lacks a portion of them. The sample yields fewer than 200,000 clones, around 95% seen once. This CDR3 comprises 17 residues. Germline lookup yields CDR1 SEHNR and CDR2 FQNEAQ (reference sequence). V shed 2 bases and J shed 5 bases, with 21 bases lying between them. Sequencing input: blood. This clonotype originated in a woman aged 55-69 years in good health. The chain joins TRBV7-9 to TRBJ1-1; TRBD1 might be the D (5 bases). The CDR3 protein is CASSLNRLGAIETEAFF. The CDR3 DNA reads TGTGCCAGCAGCTTAAACCGCCTAGGGGCAATAGAAACTGAAGCTTTCTTT. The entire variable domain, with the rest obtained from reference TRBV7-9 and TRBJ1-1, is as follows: DTGVSQNPRHKITKRGQNVTFRCDPISEHNRLYWYRQTLGQGPEFLTYFQNEAQLEKSRLLSDRFSAERPKGSFSTLEIQRTEQGDSAMYLCASSLNRLGAIETEAFFGQGTRLTVV.